Below, 3 T cell receptor beta chains from the same sample are listed, as sequenced in a study of shared clonotypes between healthy human individuals. Measured with immunoSEQ multiplex PCR; TCRdb has only the in-frame clones, and not every one. In the table there are approximately 1.4 million clones, around 98% of which are singletons. The source material was naive CD4+ T cells sorted from blood. This sample's subset: CD45RA+ positively selected. The receptors here all came from a man aged 30-40 years in good health.

This chain connects TRBV18 to TRBJ2-7, with D tentatively TRBD2 (6 bases). With 2 bases removed from V and 4 bases from J, the gap between germline ends came to 12 bases. CDR1 and CDR2 (germline): KGHSH, LQKENI. CDR3 size: 14 residues. In DNA form, the CDR3 reads TGTGCCAGCTCACCATCAGCGGGCCATTACGAGCAGTACTTC. As protein: CASSPSAGHYEQYF.

This clone was seen once. The chain employs TRBV19 and TRBJ1-5, with D possibly TRBD1 on 6 matching bases. The CDR3 loop spans 14 amino acids. The V end was cut by 5 bases, the J end by 4 bases, with 12 bases between. Germline lookup yields CDR1 LNHDA and CDR2 SQIVND (reference sequence). Here the CDR3 reads CASSRNRANQPQHF. The CDR3 DNA sequence: TGTGCCAGTAGTCGAAACAGGGCAAATCAGCCCCAGCATTTT.

The V call is TRBV28, the J call TRBJ1-2, with D possibly TRBD1 on 5 matching bases. With 5 bases removed from V and 7 bases from J, the gap between germline ends came to 17 bases. The CDR3 consists of 14 residues. Germline assignment: CDR1 MDHEN and CDR2 SYDVKM. The CDR3 DNA follows: TGTGCCAGCAGTCCATCCGCCGGGGGGGGTGGCTACACCTTC. Protein sequence: CASSPSAGGGGYTF.